This T cell receptor (beta chain) was sequenced for a study of blood T cells in healthy people across ages. Study-level findings and limits: Older individuals had lower TCR beta diversity per million T cells (the decline was roughly linear).

Next came a second PCR, run for about 6 to 12 cycles, which used a sample-barcoded 5' primer along with a J-beta primer mix. TCRdb fed the 5' RACE reads into MiXCR, producing one record per CDR3 protein. Of 1.4 million or so distinct CDR3 sequences listed, roughly 43% were seen once; the top ten hold around 4%. This CDR3 comprises 11 residues. This clonotype was seen more than once but under ten times. The antigen remains unidentified. This receptor was obtained from a woman aged 18 to 35 in good health. V is TRBV12-3 or TRBV12-4 and J is TRBJ2-4; either TRBD1 or TRBD2 may fit D (5 bases each). Judging by the DNA end, TRBJ2-5 fits better; the J call may be wrong. Specimen: blood. The CDR3 loop reads CASTSGQTQYF. In DNA form, the CDR3 reads TGTGCCAGCACCTCGGGGCAGACCCAGTACTTC.